The present TCR beta chain was sequenced within a study of T cell responses to AZD1222 COVID-19 vaccine. The repertoire was sequenced with immunoSEQ multiplex PCR; TCRdb's copy has only in-frame clones and lacks some. Counted here are fewer than 120,000 clones, approximately 94% occurring once; the ten biggest clones make up about 3%. Second doses at about 4 or about 12 weeks were pooled. Study-level findings and limits: No day 14 peak samples; only post-peak repertoires were characterized. Donors, mostly white British, included more females; clonal diversity was possibly underestimated. Regions 160-218 and 743-854 held dominance among vaccine-associated CD4 TCRs, which spanned spike.

This CDR3 contains 16 residues. Germline V CDR1 and CDR2: SEHNR, FQNEAQ (reference sequence). The ends lost 4 bases at V and 6 bases at J; junction bases unmatched: 4. Concerning this clone itself: As yet, its antigen is unknown.

The clonotype was recovered from an adult who received the AZD1222 COVID-19 vaccine. V and J are TRBV7-9 and TRBJ2-3; 16 bases agree with TRBD2. The sample consisted of peripheral blood, taken 28 days after the second AZD1222 dose. CDR3 sequence reads: CASSYGGLAGGDTQYF. DNA for the CDR3: TGTGCCAGCAGCTACGGGGGACTAGCGGGAGGGGATACGCAGTATTTT.